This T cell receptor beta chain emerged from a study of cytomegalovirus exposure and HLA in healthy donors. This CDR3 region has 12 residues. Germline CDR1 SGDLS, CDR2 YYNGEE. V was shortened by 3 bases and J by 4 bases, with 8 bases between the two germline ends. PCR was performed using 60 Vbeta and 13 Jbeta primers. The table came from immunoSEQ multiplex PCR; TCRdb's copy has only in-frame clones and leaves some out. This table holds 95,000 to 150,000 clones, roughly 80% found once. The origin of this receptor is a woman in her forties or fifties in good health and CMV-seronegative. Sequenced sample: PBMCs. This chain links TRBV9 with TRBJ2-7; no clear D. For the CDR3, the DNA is TGTGCCAGCAGCGCTGGCGGTTACGAGCAGTACTTC. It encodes CASSAGGYEQYF.